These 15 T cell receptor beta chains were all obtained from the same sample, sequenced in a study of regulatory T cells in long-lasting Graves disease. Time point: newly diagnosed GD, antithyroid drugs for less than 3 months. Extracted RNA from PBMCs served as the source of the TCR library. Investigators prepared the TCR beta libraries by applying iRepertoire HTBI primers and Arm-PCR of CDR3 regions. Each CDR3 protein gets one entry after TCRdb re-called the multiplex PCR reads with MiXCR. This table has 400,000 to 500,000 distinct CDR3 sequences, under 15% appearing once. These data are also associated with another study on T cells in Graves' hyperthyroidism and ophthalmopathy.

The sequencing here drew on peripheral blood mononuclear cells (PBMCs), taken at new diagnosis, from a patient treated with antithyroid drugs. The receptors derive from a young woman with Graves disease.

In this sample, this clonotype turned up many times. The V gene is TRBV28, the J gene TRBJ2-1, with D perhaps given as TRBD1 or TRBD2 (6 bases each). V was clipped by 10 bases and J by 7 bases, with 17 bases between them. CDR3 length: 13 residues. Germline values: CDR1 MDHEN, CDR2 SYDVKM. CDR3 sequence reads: CATREGGENEQFF. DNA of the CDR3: TGTGCCACCAGAGAGGGGGGCGAAAATGAGCAGTTCTTC.

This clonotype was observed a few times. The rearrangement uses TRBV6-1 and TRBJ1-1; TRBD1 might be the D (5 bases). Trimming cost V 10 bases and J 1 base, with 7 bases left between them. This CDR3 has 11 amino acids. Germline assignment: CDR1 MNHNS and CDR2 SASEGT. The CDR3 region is CATQENTEAFF. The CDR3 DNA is TGTGCCACACAGGAGAACACTGAAGCTTTCTTT.

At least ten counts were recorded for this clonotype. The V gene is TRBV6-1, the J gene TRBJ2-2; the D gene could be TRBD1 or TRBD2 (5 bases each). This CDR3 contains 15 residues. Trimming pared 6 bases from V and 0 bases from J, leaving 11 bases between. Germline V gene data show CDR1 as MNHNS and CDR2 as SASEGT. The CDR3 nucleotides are TGTGCCAGCAGGACCGGGGCGTCGAACACCGGGGAGCTGTTTTTT. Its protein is CASRTGASNTGELFF.

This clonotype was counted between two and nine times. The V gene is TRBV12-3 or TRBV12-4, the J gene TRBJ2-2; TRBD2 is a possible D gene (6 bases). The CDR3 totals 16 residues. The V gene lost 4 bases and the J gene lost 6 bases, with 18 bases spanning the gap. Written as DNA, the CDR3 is TGTGCCAGCAGTTCTCGAAGACTAGTCGACCCCGGGGAGCTGTTTTTT. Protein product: CASSSRRLVDPGELFF.

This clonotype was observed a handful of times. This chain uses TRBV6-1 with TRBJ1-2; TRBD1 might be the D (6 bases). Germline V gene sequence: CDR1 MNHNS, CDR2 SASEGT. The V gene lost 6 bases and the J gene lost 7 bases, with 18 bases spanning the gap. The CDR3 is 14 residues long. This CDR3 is CASSPQDSRFGYTF. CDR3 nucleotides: TGTGCCAGCAGCCCGCAGGACAGTAGGTTTGGCTACACCTTC.

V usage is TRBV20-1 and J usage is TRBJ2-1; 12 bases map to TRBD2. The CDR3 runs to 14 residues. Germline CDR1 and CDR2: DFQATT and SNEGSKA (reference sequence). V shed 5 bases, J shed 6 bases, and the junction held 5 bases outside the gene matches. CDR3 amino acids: CSADGTSGPNEQFF. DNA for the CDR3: TGCAGTGCTGACGGGACTAGCGGGCCCAATGAGCAGTTCTTC.

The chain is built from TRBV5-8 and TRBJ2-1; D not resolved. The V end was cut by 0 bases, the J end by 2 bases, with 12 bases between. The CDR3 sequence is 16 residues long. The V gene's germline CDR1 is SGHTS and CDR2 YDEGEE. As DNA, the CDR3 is TGTGCCAGCAGCTTGGAAGTCGCTACGACCTACAATGAGCAGTTCTTC. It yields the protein CASSLEVATTYNEQFF.

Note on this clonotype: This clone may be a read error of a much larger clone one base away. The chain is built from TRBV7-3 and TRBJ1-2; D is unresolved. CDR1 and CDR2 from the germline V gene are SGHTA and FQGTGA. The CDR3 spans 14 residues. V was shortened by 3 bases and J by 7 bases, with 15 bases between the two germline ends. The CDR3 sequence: CASSFRRGGGGYTF. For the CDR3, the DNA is TGTGCCAGCAGCTTTCGGCGGGGTGGAGGTGGCTACACCTTC.

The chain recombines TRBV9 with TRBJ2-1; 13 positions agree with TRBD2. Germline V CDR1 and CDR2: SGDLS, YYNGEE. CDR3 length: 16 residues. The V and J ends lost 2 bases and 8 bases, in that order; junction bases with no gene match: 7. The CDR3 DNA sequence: TGTGCCAGCAGCGTTCCAAGGACTAGCGGGAGATATGAGCAGTTCTTC. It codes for CASSVPRTSGRYEQFF. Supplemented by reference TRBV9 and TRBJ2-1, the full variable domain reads DSGVTQTPKHLITATGQRVTLRCSPRSGDLSVYWYQQSLDQGLQFLIQYYNGEERAKGNILERFSAQQFPDLHSELNLSSLELGDSALYFCASSVPRTSGRYEQFFGPGTRLTVL.

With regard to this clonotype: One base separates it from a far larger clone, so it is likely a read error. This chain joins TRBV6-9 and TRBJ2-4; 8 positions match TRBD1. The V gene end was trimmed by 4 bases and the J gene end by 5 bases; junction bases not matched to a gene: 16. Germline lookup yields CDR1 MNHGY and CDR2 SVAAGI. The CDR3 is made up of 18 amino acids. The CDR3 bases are TGTGCCAGCAGTTTGTGGGGGTCAAGACAGGGGACGCAAAACATTCAGTACTTC. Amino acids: CASSLWGSRQGTQNIQYF.

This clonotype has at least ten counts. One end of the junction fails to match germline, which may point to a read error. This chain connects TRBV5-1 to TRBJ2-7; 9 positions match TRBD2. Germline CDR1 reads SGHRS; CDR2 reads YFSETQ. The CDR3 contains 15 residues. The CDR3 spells CASSLVIAGAHEQYF. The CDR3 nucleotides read TGTGCCAGCAGCTTAGTTATAGCGGGAGCCCACGAGCAGTACTTC.

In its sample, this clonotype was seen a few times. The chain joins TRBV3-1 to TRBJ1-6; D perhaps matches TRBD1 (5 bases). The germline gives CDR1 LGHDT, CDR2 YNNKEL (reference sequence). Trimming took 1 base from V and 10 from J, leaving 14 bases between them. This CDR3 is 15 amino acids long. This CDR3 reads CASSQASGRDSPLHF. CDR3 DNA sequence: TGTGCCAGCAGCCAAGCGTCGGGCAGGGACTCACCCCTCCACTTT.

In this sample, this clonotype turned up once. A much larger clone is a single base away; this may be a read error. CDR3 in DNA: TGTGCCACCAGCAGAGTCGGGAGGGGGAACAATGAGCAGTTCTTC. This codes for CATSRVGRGNNEQFF. The rearrangement joins TRBV15 to TRBJ2-1; 8 bases agree with TRBD2. This CDR3 has 15 amino acids. Germline CDR1 LNHNV, CDR2 YYDKDF (reference sequence). The junction had 4 bases not matched to a gene; V was cut back by 1 base and J by 5 bases.

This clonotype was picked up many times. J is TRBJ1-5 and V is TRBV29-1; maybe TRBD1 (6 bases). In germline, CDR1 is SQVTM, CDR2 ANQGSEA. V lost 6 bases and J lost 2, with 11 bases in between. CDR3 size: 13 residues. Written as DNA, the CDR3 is TGCAGCGTGATGGAGGGGGGCAATCAGCCCCAGCATTTT. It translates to CSVMEGGNQPQHF.

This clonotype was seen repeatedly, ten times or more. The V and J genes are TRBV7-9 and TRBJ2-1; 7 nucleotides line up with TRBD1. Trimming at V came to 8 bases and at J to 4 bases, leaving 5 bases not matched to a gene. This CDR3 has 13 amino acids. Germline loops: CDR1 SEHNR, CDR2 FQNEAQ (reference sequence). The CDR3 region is CASRLTGYNEQFF. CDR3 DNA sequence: TGTGCCAGCCGTCTGACAGGGTACAATGAGCAGTTCTTC.